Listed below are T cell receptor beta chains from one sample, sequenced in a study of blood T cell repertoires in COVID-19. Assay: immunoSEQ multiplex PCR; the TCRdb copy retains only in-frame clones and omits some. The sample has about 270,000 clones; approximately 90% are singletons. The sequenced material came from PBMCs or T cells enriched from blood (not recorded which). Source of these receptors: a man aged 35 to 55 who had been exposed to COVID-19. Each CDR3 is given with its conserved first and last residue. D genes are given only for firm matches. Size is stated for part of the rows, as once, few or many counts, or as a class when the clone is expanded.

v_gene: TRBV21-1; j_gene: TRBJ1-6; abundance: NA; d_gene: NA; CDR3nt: TGTGCCAGCAGCAAAGACGCGACAGACAAGAGTTCACCCCTCCACTTT; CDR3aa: CASSKDATDKSSPLHF
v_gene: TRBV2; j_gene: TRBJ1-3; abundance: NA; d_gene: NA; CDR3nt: TGTGCCAGCAGTGAAGCTTCGGAGCGAATCTATGGAAACACCATATATTTT; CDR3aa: CASSEASERIYGNTIYF
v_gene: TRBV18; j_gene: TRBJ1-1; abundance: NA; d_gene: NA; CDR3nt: TGTGCCAGCTCACCGGCTCGGACTGGAGCGGACACTGAAGCTTTCTTT; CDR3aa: CASSPARTGADTEAFF
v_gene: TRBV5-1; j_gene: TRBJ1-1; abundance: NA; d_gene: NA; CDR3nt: TGCGCCAGCAGCTTAGGAACGACAGCGAACACTGAAGCTTTCTTT; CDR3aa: CASSLGTTANTEAFF
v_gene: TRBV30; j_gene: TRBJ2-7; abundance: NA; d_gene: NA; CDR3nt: TGTGCCTGGAGGAGGGGGTACGAGCAGTACTTC; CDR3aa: CAWRRGYEQYF
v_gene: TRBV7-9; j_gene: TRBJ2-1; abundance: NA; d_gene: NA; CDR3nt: TGTGCCAGCAGCTTAATCGGGAGCTCCTACAATGAGCAGTTCTTC; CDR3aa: CASSLIGSSYNEQFF
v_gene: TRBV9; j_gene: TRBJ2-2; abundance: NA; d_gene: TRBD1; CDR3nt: TGTGCCAGCAGCGGCCGGGACAGGGGGCACACCGGGGAGCTGTTTTTT; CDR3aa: CASSGRDRGHTGELFF
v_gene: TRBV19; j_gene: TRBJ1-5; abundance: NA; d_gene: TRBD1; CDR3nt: TGTGCCAGTAGTGAGCGGACAGGGATGGGCAATCAGCCCCAGCATTTT; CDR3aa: CASSERTGMGNQPQHF
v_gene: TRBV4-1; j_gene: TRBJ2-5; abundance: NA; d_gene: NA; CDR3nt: TGCGCCAGCAGCCAAGATCCGTCGGGTGCGGAGACCCAGTACTTC; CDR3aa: CASSQDPSGAETQYF
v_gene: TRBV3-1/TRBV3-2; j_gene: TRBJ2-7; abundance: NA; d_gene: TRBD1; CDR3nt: TGTGCCAGCAGCCGTGGACAGGAGACGGCCTACGAGCAGTACTTC; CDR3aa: CASSRGQETAYEQYF
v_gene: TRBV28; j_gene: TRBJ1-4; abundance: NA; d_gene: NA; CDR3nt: TGTGCCAGCAGTCCCGTTGTTATTGAAAAACTGTTTTTT; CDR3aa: CASSPVVIEKLFF
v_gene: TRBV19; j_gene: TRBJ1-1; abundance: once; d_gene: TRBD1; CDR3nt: TGTGCCAGTAGACCCGGGACAGGGGGTTTGAACACTGAAGCTTTCTTT; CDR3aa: CASRPGTGGLNTEAFF
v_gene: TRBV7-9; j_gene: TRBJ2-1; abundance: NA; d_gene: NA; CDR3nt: TGTGCCAGCAGCTTAAGTGCTGGGGCGTCCTACAATGAGCAGTTCTTC; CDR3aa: CASSLSAGASYNEQFF
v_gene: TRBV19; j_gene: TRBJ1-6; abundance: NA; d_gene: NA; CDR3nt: TGTGCCAGTAGTATCCTTCAGGGTTTAGGTTCACCCCTCCACTTT; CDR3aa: CASSILQGLGSPLHF
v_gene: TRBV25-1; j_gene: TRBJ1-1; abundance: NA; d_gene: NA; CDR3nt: TGTGCCAGCAGTGAAGGAGGGTGGCCTGAAGCTTTCTTT; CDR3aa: CASSEGGWPEAFF
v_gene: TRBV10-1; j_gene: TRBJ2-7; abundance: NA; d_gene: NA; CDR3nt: TGCGCCAGCAGTGAGTATCAGGGCTCCTACGAGCAGTACTTC; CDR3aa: CASSEYQGSYEQYF
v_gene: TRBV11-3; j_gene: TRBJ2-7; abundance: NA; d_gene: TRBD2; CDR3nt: TGTGCCAGCAGCTCCCCGTGGAGCGGGAGCTACGAGCAGTACTTC; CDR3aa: CASSSPWSGSYEQYF
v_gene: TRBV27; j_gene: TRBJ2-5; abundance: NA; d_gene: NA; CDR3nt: TGTGCCAGCAGTTTAGTAGCACGACTGGAGACCCAGTACTTC; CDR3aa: CASSLVARLETQYF
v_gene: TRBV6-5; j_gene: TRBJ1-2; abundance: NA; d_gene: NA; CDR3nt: TGTGCCAGCAGTTACTCGTATAACAGGGTTGGTGGCTACACCTTC; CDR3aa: CASSYSYNRVGGYTF
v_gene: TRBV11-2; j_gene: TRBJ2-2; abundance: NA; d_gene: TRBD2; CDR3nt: TGTGCCAGCAGCCGAGGGGAGGGAACCGGGGAGCTGTTTTTT; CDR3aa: CASSRGEGTGELFF
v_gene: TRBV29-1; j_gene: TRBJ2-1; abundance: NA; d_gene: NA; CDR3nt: TGCAGCGTCACGCTCAGGGTGAATGAGCAGTTCTTC; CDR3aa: CSVTLRVNEQFF
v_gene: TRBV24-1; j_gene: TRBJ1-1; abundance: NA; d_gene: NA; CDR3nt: TGTGCCACCAGTGAGGGAGGGACTGAAGCTTTCTTT; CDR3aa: CATSEGGTEAFF
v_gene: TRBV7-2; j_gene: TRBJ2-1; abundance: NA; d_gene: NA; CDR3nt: TGTGCCAGCAGCTTCTACAGGTCCAATGAGCAGTTCTTC; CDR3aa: CASSFYRSNEQFF
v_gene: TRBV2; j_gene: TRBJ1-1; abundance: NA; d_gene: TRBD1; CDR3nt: TGTGCCAGCAGTGATCTCTTAGGGGGCGAAGTCACTGAAGCTTTCTTT; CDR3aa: CASSDLLGGEVTEAFF
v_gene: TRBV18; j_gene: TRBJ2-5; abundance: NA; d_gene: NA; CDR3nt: TGTGCCAGCTCCCCAATCACGGCGGAGAAGACCCAGTACTTC; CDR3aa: CASSPITAEKTQYF
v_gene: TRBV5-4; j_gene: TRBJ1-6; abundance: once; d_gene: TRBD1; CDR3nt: TGTGCCAGCAGCTCCCTCCGGGACAGGGGAGGGAATTCACCCCTCCACTTT; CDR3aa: CASSSLRDRGGNSPLHF
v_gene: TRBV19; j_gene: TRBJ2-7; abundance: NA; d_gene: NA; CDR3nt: TGTGCCAGTAGTATAGTTAGGGGCGAGCAGTACTTC; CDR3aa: CASSIVRGEQYF
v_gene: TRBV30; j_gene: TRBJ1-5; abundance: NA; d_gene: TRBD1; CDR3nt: TGTGCCTGGAGTTTACCGGGACAGACTAATCAGCCCCAGCATTTT; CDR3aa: CAWSLPGQTNQPQHF
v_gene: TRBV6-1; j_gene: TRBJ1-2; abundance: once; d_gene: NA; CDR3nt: TGTGCCAGCAGTGAGCGGGGGGACTTCTATGGCTACACCTTC; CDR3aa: CASSERGDFYGYTF
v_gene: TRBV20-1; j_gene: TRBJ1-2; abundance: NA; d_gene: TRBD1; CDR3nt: TGCAGCGGACAGGATATCAATGGCTACACCTTC; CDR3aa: CSGQDINGYTF
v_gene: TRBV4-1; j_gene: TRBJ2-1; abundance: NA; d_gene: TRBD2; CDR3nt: TGCGCCAGCAGCCGGGGGGTCGGAGGGACTAGCTCCAATGAGCAGTTCTTC; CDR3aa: CASSRGVGGTSSNEQFF
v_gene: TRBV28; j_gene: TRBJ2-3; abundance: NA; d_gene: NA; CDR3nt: TGTGCCAGCAGGGCGGGCACAGATACGCAGTATTTT; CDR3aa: CASRAGTDTQYF
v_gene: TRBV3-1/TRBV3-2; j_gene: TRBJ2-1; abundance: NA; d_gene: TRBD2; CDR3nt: TGTGCCAGCAGCCGCGTAAGCGGGAGCTCCTACAATGAGCAGTTCTTC; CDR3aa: CASSRVSGSSYNEQFF
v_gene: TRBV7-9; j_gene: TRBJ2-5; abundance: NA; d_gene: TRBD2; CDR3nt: TGTGCCAGCAGCTCAACCTTAGCGGGAGGGTGGGAGACCCAGTACTTC; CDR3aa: CASSSTLAGGWETQYF
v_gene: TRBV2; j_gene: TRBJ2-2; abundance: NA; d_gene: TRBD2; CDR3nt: TGTGCCAGCAGTGAGAGTAGCGGGGGGGCCGGGGAGCTGTTTTTT; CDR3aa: CASSESSGGAGELFF
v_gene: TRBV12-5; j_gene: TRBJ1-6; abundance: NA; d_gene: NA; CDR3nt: TGTGCTAGTGGTTTGGTACTGGGGAGCGCAGCAGAAAGACATAATTCACCCCTCCACTTT; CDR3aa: CASGLVLGSAAERHNSPLHF
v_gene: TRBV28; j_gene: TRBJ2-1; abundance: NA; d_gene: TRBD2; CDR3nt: TGTGCCAGCTTGGGGCGGACTAGCTTTTACAATGAGCAGTTCTTC; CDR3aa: CASLGRTSFYNEQFF
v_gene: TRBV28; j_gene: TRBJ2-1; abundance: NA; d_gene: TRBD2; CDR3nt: TGTGCCAGCAGTTTTCGACTAGCGGGAGTCCGAGGCTACAATGAGCAGTTCTTC; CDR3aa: CASSFRLAGVRGYNEQFF
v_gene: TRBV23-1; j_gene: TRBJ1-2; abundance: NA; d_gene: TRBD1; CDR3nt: TGCGCCAGCAGTCAATCGCGTCAGGGGGTCTATTCTAACTATGGCTACACCTTC; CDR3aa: CASSQSRQGVYSNYGYTF
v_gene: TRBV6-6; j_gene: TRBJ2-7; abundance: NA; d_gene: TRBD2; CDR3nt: TGTGCCAGCAGTCCAACTAGCGGGAAGTCGGGTAGTCGCCTTACTTACGAGCAGTACTTC; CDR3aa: CASSPTSGKSGSRLTYEQYF
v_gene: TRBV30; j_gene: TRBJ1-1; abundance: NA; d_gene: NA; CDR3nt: TGTGCCTGGAGTGGGGGAGCCGAAGCTTTCTTT; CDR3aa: CAWSGGAEAFF
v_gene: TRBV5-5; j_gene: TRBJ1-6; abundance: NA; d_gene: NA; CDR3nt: TGTGCCAGCAGCCAAAGGACAGTCCCCTCCTATAATTCACCCCTCCACTTT; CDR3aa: CASSQRTVPSYNSPLHF
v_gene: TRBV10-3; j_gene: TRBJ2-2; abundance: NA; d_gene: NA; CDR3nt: TGTGCCATCAGTGAAGGGGGTAACACCGGGGAGCTGTTTTTT; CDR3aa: CAISEGGNTGELFF
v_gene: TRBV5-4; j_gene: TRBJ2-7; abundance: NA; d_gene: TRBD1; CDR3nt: TGTGCCAGCAGTTTGGACAGGGGAAACTACGAGCAGTACTTC; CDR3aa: CASSLDRGNYEQYF
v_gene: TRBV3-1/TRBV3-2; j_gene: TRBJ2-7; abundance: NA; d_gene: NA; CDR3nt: TGTGCCAGCAGCCTCGGACTCCCCTACGAGCAGTACTTC; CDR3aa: CASSLGLPYEQYF